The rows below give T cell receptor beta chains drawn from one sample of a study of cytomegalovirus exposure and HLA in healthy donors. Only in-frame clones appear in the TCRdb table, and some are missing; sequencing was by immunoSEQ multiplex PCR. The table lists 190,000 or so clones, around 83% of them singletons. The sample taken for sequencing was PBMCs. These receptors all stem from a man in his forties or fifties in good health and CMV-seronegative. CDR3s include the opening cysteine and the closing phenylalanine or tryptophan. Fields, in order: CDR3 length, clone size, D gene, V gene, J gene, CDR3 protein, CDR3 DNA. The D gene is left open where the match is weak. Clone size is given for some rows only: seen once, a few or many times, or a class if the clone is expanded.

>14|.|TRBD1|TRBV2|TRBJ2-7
CASRPQGATYEQYF
TGTGCCAGCAGACCCCAGGGGGCTACCTACGAGCAGTACTTC
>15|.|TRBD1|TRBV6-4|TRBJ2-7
CASNTGTGDYYEQYF
TGTGCCAGCAATACCGGGACAGGGGACTATTACGAGCAGTACTTC
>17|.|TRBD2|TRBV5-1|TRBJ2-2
CASSLDPAGSNTGELFF
TGCGCCAGCAGCTTGGATCCAGCGGGGTCGAACACCGGGGAGCTGTTTTTT
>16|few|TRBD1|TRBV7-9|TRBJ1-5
CSSSLGQGDSNQPQHF
TGTTCCAGCAGCTTAGGACAGGGAGATAGCAATCAGCCCCAGCATTTT
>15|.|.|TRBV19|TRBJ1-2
CASSMRQGSDYGYTF
TGTGCCAGTAGTATGCGCCAAGGGAGCGACTATGGCTACACCTTC
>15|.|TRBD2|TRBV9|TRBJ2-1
CASSVAGGGYNEQFF
TGTGCCAGCAGCGTAGCGGGAGGGGGGTACAATGAGCAGTTCTTC
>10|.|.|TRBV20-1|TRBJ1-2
CSAGRQIYTF
TGCAGTGCTGGCCGACAGATATACACCTTC
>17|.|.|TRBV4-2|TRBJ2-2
CASSQSALGANTGELFF
TGTGCCAGCAGCCAAAGCGCGCTAGGGGCGAACACCGGGGAGCTGTTTTTT
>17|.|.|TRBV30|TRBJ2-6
CAWSRGGLPSGANVLTF
TGTGCCTGGAGTCGAGGGGGTCTCCCTTCTGGGGCCAACGTCCTGACTTTC
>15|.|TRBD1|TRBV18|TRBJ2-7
CASSPAGQGTNEQYF
TGTGCCAGCTCACCAGCGGGACAGGGGACCAACGAGCAGTACTTC
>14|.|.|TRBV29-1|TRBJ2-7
CSVGGAVGGNEQYF
TGCAGCGTTGGCGGGGCGGTGGGTGGAAACGAGCAGTACTTC
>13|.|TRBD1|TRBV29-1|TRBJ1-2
CSGQIGGTGHATF
TGCAGCGGACAAATCGGGGGGACAGGGCACGCCACCTTC
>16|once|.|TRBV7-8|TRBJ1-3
CASSPGPRGTGNTIYF
TGTGCCAGCAGCCCGGGACCTCGCGGGACTGGAAACACCATATATTTT
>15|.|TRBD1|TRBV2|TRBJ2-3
CASSLQGAGIDTQYF
TGTGCCAGCAGTCTACAGGGGGCAGGTATAGATACGCAGTATTTT
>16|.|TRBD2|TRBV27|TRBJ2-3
CASSPRVAGPTDTQYF
TGTGCCAGCAGTCCGCGGGTAGCGGGACCCACAGATACGCAGTATTTT
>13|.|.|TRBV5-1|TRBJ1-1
CASSLVGVTEAFF
TGCGCCAGCAGCTTGGTAGGGGTGACTGAAGCTTTCTTT
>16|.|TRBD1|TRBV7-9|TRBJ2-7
CASSSWTGRRRYEQYF
TGTGCCAGCAGCTCGTGGACAGGGAGGCGTCGTTACGAGCAGTACTTC
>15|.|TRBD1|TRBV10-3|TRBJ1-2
CAIRPGQSLDYGYTF
TGTGCCATCAGACCGGGACAGAGTCTAGACTATGGCTACACCTTC
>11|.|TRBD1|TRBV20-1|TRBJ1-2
CSARTGEGYTF
TGCAGTGCTAGAACAGGGGAAGGCTACACCTTC
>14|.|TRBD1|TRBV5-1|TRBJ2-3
CASTWDSSTDTQYF
TGCGCCAGCACCTGGGACAGCAGCACAGATACGCAGTATTTT
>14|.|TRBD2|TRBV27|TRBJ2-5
CASSLAGGGETQYF
TGTGCCAGCAGTTTAGCGGGGGGGGGAGAGACCCAGTACTTC
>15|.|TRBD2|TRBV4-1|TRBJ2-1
CASSHRTSGSDEQFF
TGCGCCAGCAGCCACCGGACTAGCGGGAGTGATGAGCAGTTCTTC
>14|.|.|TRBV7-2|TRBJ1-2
CASSHQTENYGYTF
TGTGCCAGCAGCCATCAGACAGAAAACTATGGCTACACCTTC
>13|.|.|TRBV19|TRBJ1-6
CASSIVESAPLHF
TGTGCCAGTAGTATAGTTGAGAGTGCACCCCTCCACTTT
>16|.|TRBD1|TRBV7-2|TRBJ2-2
CASSKTWSGGYGELFF
TGTGCCAGCAGCAAAACCTGGTCAGGGGGCTACGGGGAGCTGTTTTTT
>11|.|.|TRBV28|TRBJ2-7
CASSLQYEQYF
TGTGCCAGCAGTTTACAGTACGAGCAGTACTTC
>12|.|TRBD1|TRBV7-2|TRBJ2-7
CASSRSGGEQYF
TGTGCCAGCAGCCGCTCAGGGGGCGAGCAGTACTTC
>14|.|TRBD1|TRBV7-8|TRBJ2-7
CASSTRTGGAEQYF
TGTGCCAGCAGCACGCGGACAGGGGGCGCCGAGCAGTACTTC
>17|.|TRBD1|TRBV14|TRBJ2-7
CASSQDRRGQGDYEQYF
TGTGCCAGCAGCCAAGATAGGAGGGGACAGGGTGACTACGAGCAGTACTTC
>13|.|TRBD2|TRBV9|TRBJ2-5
CASSLGLAQTQYF
TGTGCCAGCAGCTTGGGACTAGCCCAGACCCAGTACTTC
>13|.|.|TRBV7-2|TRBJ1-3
CASSPGGGNTIYF
TGTGCCAGCAGCCCTGGGGGGGGAAACACCATATATTTT
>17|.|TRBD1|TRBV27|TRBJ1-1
CASRSQGLRGANTEAFF
TGTGCCAGCAGATCACAGGGGCTCCGGGGAGCGAACACTGAAGCTTTCTTT
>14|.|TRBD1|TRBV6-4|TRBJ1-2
CASSPRTGGYGYTF
TGTGCCAGCAGTCCTCGGACAGGGGGCTATGGCTACACCTTC
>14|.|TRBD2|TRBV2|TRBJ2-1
CASRRREGLAEQFF
TGTGCCAGCAGGAGGCGGGAGGGCCTCGCTGAGCAGTTCTTC
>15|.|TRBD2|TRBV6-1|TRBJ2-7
CASSELWEGQYEQYF
TGTGCCAGCAGTGAATTATGGGAGGGTCAGTACGAGCAGTACTTC
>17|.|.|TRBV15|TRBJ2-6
CATSRDTTGSGANVLTF
TGTGCCACCAGCAGAGATACAACAGGCTCTGGGGCCAACGTCCTGACTTTC
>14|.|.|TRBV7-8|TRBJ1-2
CASSLAHGGRGYTF
TGTGCCAGCAGCTTAGCGCACGGGGGGCGTGGCTACACCTTC
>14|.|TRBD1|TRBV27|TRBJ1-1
CASIRTGLNTEAFF
TGTGCCAGCATTCGGACAGGCTTGAACACTGAAGCTTTCTTT
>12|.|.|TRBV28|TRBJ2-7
CASRLGTYEQYF
TGTGCCAGCAGACTAGGCACCTACGAGCAGTACTTC
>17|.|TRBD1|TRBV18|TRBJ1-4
CASSPGWQGATNEKLFF
TGTGCCAGCTCACCCGGGTGGCAGGGGGCGACTAATGAAAAACTGTTTTTT
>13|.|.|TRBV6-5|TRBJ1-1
CASSYRWGSEAFF
TGTGCCAGCAGTTACAGGTGGGGCAGTGAAGCTTTCTTT
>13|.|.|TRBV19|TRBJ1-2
CASSERSRSGYTF
TGTGCCAGTAGTGAGCGGTCTAGAAGTGGCTACACCTTC
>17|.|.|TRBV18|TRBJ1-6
CASSPQTGQSYNSPLHF
TGTGCCAGCTCACCACAGACAGGTCAATCCTATAATTCACCCCTCCACTTT
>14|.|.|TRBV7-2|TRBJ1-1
CASSLNPMNTEAFF
TGTGCCAGCAGCTTAAATCCAATGAACACTGAAGCTTTCTTT
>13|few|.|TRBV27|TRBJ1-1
CASSREPGTEAFF
TGTGCCAGCAGCCGGGAGCCGGGCACTGAAGCTTTCTTT
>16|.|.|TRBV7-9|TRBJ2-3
CASSLLGGAPTDTQYF
TGTGCCAGCAGCTTATTAGGGGGGGCCCCGACAGATACGCAGTATTTT
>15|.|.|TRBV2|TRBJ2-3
CASSVSGLNTDTQYF
TGTGCCAGCAGTGTTTCAGGGCTAAACACAGATACGCAGTATTTT
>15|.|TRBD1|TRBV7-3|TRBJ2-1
CASSPRQGGINEQFF
TGTGCCAGCAGCCCCCGACAGGGGGGGATCAATGAGCAGTTCTTC
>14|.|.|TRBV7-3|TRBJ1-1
CASSLIGGGTEAFF
TGTGCCAGCAGCTTAATCGGGGGGGGCACTGAAGCTTTCTTT